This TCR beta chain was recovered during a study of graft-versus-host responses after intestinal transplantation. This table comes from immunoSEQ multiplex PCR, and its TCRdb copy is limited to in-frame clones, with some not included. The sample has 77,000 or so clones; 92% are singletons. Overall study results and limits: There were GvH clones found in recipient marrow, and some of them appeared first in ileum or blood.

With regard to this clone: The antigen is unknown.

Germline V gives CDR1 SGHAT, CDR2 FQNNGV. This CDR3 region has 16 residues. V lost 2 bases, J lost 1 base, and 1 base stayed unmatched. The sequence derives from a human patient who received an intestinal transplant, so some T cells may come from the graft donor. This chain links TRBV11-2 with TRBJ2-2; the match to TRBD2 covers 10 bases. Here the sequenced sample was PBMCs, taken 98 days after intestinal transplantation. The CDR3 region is CASSLLAGVNTGELFF. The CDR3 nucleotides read TGTGCCAGCAGCTTACTAGCGGGAGTGAACACCGGGGAGCTGTTTTTT.